This TCR beta chain was captured in a study of CD8+ T cells in alopecia areata. General study points: The study found higher clonality in lesional than normal scalp, especially in alopecia totalis/universalis. Shared TCR sequences were less clear between patients than in mice, possibly partly from HLA diversity.

Following extraction, RNA underwent reverse transcription to cDNA, which served as the sequencing template. TCRdb's table, derived via immunoSEQ multiplex PCR, lists solely in-frame clones and lacks some. The profile shows approximately 82,000 clones, roughly 51% of them singletons. Concerning this clone itself: The antigen is not known.

The CDR3 has 14 amino acids. V shed 0 bases and J shed 3 bases, with 7 bases lying between them. Germline V gives CDR1 SGHDN, CDR2 FVKESK. Punch biopsies of lesional scalp, plus peripheral blood, were taken from alopecia areata patients. The chain employs TRBV14 and TRBJ2-3; perhaps TRBD2 as D (5 bases). The sequence derives from a human donor with alopecia areata. Sequenced material: NKG2D-high CD8+ T cells sorted from blood. This CDR3 reads CASSQEPGTDTQYF. CDR3 bases: TGTGCCAGCAGCCAAGAACCGGGAACAGATACGCAGTATTTT.